This entry lists 19 T cell receptor beta chains sequenced from one sample in a study of Ad26.COV2.S vaccination and SARS-CoV-2 variants. Treatment specified: 15 to 20 received Ad26.COV2.S at low or high dose, single or two shots; about 5 received placebo; per-sample allocation not given. On day 63 after the first injection, vaccine and placebo recipients gave samples. TCRdb's copy holds only in-frame clones and misses some; the assay was immunoSEQ multiplex PCR. The sample has 400,000 to 500,000 clones; roughly 90% are singletons. Sample: peripheral blood, taken in a trial of Ad26.COV2.S vaccine versus placebo. Every receptor here comes from a person between 18 and 65 years old who received the Ad26.COV2.S COVID-19 vaccine or a placebo.

The rearrangement links TRBV9 to TRBJ2-1; 12 bases fit TRBD2. V gave up 4 bases and J gave up 5 bases; unmatched junction bases: 7. Germline V gives CDR1 SGDLS, CDR2 YYNGEE. The CDR3 covers 16 residues. The CDR3 DNA reads TGTGCCAGCAGCACTAGCGGGGGGTCCCAAGACAATGAGCAGTTCTTC. The encoded protein is CASSTSGGSQDNEQFF.

This chain links TRBV6-2 or TRBV6-3 with TRBJ1-6; D perhaps matches TRBD1 (6 bases). The CDR3 has 17 amino acids. The germline V gene encodes CDR1 MNHEY and CDR2 SVGEGT. V lost 2 bases to trimming and J lost 0 bases, with 11 bases between them. The CDR3 here is CASSYGQGSSYNSPLHF. The CDR3 coding sequence is TGTGCCAGCAGTTACGGGCAGGGGAGCTCCTATAATTCACCCCTCCACTTT.

This clone appeared once. This chain joins TRBV11-2 and TRBJ1-4; D is ambiguous. CDR3 length equals 15 residues. Trimming stripped 5 bases from V and 6 bases from J, with 16 bases between. CDR1 and CDR2 from the germline V gene are SGHAT and FQNNGV. Here the CDR3 reads CASSPRTATYEKLFF. CDR3 bases: TGTGCCAGCAGCCCACGGACGGCGACCTATGAAAAACTGTTTTTT.

The V gene is TRBV4-1, the J gene TRBJ2-2; no clear D gene. Trimming pared 1 base from V and 0 bases from J, leaving 6 bases between. CDR3 length: 15 amino acids. The germline CDR1 and CDR2 sequences are MGHRA and YSYEKL. The CDR3 DNA reads TGCGCCAGCAGCCAAGCGAGCCCGAACACCGGGGAGCTGTTTTTT. Translated: CASSQASPNTGELFF.

This clone was seen more than once but under ten times. The genes are TRBV15 and TRBJ2-7; no clear D. Germline CDR1 is LNHNV and CDR2 is YYDKDF (reference sequence). Trimming stripped 1 base from V and 1 base from J, with 17 bases between. The CDR3 loop spans 17 amino acids. CDR3 sequence reads: CATSRVVPSAGSYEQYF. The CDR3 DNA is TGTGCCACCAGCAGAGTCGTTCCCTCCGCCGGATCCTACGAGCAGTACTTC.

Details on this clone: At one boundary the junction diverges from the germline segment, which might be a read error. The chain has TRBV28 and TRBJ2-5; unclear D gene. Germline lookup yields CDR1 MDHEN and CDR2 SYDVKM. This CDR3 contains 15 residues. The CDR3 sequence is CASSPPRQTQATQYF. In nucleotides, the CDR3 is TGTGCCAGCAGTCCCCCCCGGCAGACTCAAGCGACCCAGTACTTC.

The chain is built from TRBV11-3 and TRBJ2-5; D unresolved. V was trimmed by 5 bases and J by 5 bases, leaving 12 bases between them. In germline, CDR1 is SGHNT, CDR2 YENEEA. The CDR3 has 13 residues. The CDR3 here is CASSRGVGETQYF. The CDR3 region has the DNA TGTGCCAGCAGCCGTGGGGTCGGCGAGACCCAGTACTTC.

V is TRBV7-6 and J is TRBJ1-2; TRBD1 agrees at 8 bases. The CDR3 length is 16 residues. CDR1 and CDR2 (germline): SGHVS, FNYEAQ. The ends lost 2 bases at V and 8 bases at J; junction bases unmatched: 13. In DNA, the CDR3 is TGTGCCAGCAGCTTACGCGTCGGGGACAGGAGGTACGGCTACACCTTC. Residues: CASSLRVGDRRYGYTF.

The chain carries TRBV7-8 and TRBJ2-5; D unresolved. The V gene's germline CDR1 is SGHVS and CDR2 FQNEAQ. Trimming shortened V by 3 bases and J by 1 base, and 9 bases separated the two germline ends. This CDR3 region has 14 residues. CDR3 sequence: CASSFDSGQETQYF. Written as DNA, the CDR3 is TGTGCCAGCAGCTTCGACTCGGGCCAAGAGACCCAGTACTTC.

This CDR3 reads CASSIEGAGGYEQFF. The CDR3 coding sequence is TGTGCCAGTAGTATTGAGGGGGCCGGGGGCTATGAGCAGTTCTTC. The V call is TRBV19, the J call TRBJ2-1, with TRBD1 as a possible D gene (7 bases). Germline CDR1 is LNHDA and CDR2 is SQIVND (reference sequence). The CDR3 extends over 15 amino acids. Trimming took off 3 bases at V and 8 bases at J, with 17 bases between the two ends.

As DNA, the CDR3 is TGCAGCGTTGAAGATCCCGGTAGAGCCAGCCCCGAGCAGTTCTTC. It is translated as CSVEDPGRASPEQFF. This chain connects TRBV29-1 to TRBJ2-1; D not resolved. This CDR3 region has 15 residues. From germline, CDR1 is SQVTM and CDR2 ANQGSEA. V dropped 0 bases and J dropped 10 bases, with 19 bases sitting between them.

This clone was seen a few times. V is TRBV9 and J is TRBJ1-3; D not resolved. Germline V gene data show CDR1 as SGDLS and CDR2 as YYNGEE. Between the trimmed V and J ends, which lost 4 bases and 0 bases, there was a span of 14 bases. This CDR3 has 16 residues. The CDR3 nucleotides read TGTGCCAGCAGCCCACAATCCGGCTCCTCTGGAAACACCATATATTTT. Protein product: CASSPQSGSSGNTIYF.

The V gene is TRBV10-2, the J gene TRBJ1-1, with D possibly being TRBD1 (5 bases). With 7 bases removed from V and 1 base from J, the gap between germline ends came to 10 bases. CDR3 size: 13 residues. Germline CDR1 reads WSHSY; CDR2 reads SAAADI. CDR3 loop: CASNLQENTEAFF. The CDR3 DNA is TGCGCCAGCAATCTACAGGAGAACACTGAAGCTTTCTTT.

The V call is TRBV7-9, the J call TRBJ2-7; 9 nucleotides agree with TRBD1. CDR1 and CDR2 (germline): SEHNR, FQNEAQ (reference sequence). J lost 2 bases, V lost 4 bases, and 6 bases had no gene match. CDR3 length: 15 residues. The DNA of the CDR3 is TGTGCCAGCAGCTACGTGACAGGGGGGCCCTACGAGCAGTACTTC. Its protein is CASSYVTGGPYEQYF.

This chain uses TRBV29-1 with TRBJ2-2, with D possibly being TRBD1 or TRBD2 (5 bases each). The germline V gene encodes CDR1 SQVTM and CDR2 ANQGSEA. V dropped 8 bases and J dropped 3 bases, with 22 bases sitting between them. The CDR3 has 16 amino acids. In DNA form, the CDR3 reads TGCAGCTTAGTGAGGGTTGACAGTACTCACACCGGGGAGCTGTTTTTT. Protein sequence: CSLVRVDSTHTGELFF.

J is TRBJ2-4 and V is TRBV2; a possible D gene is TRBD1 (5 bases). This CDR3 has 14 residues. CDR1 and CDR2 (germline): SNHLY, FYNNEI. The V gene lost 1 base and the J gene lost 1 base, with 5 bases spanning the gap. CDR3 in DNA: TGTGCCAGCAGTGAAGACAGGGCCAAAAACATTCAGTACTTC. Translated: CASSEDRAKNIQYF.

The rearrangement uses TRBV7-9 and TRBJ2-2, with a weak D call TRBD2 (6 bases). The CDR3 covers 14 residues. The V end lost 3 bases, the J end lost 2 bases, and 7 bases lay between the germline ends. CDR1 SEHNR and CDR2 FQNEAQ come from the germline V gene (reference sequence). Here the CDR3 DNA reads TGTGCCAGCAGCTTTAGCGGCAACACCGGGGAGCTGTTTTTT. Amino acids: CASSFSGNTGELFF.

This chain links TRBV2 with TRBJ2-5; 9 bases map to TRBD1. The CDR3 extends over 14 amino acids. Trimming cost V 6 bases and J 4 bases; bases outside gene matches: 6. From germline, CDR1 is SNHLY and CDR2 FYNNEI. Here the CDR3 reads CASRATGGRETQYF. The CDR3 DNA reads TGTGCCAGCAGAGCGACAGGGGGTAGAGAGACCCAGTACTTC.

The chain recombines TRBV7-9 with TRBJ2-7, with D unclear. The CDR3 runs to 11 residues. V gave up 5 bases and J gave up 3 bases, with 5 bases separating them. Germline loops: CDR1 SEHNR, CDR2 FQNEAQ (reference sequence). The CDR3 region has the DNA TGTGCCAGCAGCAACGGCTACGAGCAGTACTTC. Translating gives CASSNGYEQYF.